Presented here are 18 T cell receptor beta chains from one specimen sequenced in a study of T cell responses to AZD1222 COVID-19 vaccine. Repertoires were generated with immunoSEQ multiplex PCR, while TCRdb's copy carries only in-frame clones and drops some. The profile shows roughly 150,000 clones, roughly 90% of them singletons. Sample: peripheral blood, taken on day 0 of AZD1222 vaccination. These receptors all stem from an adult in good health.

The chain combines TRBV3-1 (or the pseudogene TRBV3-2) with TRBJ2-3, with D possibly being TRBD2 (6 bases). The ends were cut back, 3 bases at V and 4 bases at J, with 23 bases in the middle. CDR1 LGHDT and CDR2 YNNKEL come from the germline V gene (reference sequence). The CDR3 has 18 residues. Written as DNA, the CDR3 is TGTGCCAGCAGCCAGCGTGGTAGGGTAGCGGTTACGGCAGATACGCAGTATTTT. Translated: CASSQRGRVAVTADTQYF.

This rearrangement joins TRBV28 to TRBJ1-1, with D perhaps TRBD1 (5 bases). Germline V gives CDR1 MDHEN, CDR2 SYDVKM. The CDR3 has 12 amino acids. V lost 4 bases to trimming and J lost 3 bases, with 6 bases between them. CDR3 in amino acids: CASSWGDTEAFF. The CDR3 region has the DNA TGTGCCAGCAGTTGGGGGGACACTGAAGCTTTCTTT.

A single count supports this clone. The genes are TRBV10-1 and TRBJ1-1; D not resolved. Germline V CDR1 and CDR2: WNHNN, SYGVQD (reference sequence). The CDR3 totals 12 residues. V shed 8 bases and J shed 1 base, with 8 bases lying between them. CDR3 loop: CASRGENTEAFF. CDR3 coding DNA: TGCGCCAGCCGTGGAGAGAACACTGAAGCTTTCTTT.

The chain is built from TRBV3-1 (or the pseudogene TRBV3-2) and TRBJ1-1, with a tentative D call TRBD1 (6 bases). The CDR3 loop spans 15 amino acids. Germline V gene sequence: CDR1 LGHDT, CDR2 YNNKEL (reference sequence). Between the trimmed V and J ends, which lost 1 base and 0 bases, there was a span of 9 bases. CDR3 coding DNA: TGTGCCAGCAGCCAAGGGGGGACAATGAACACTGAAGCTTTCTTT. As protein: CASSQGGTMNTEAFF.

This chain joins TRBV14 and TRBJ1-1, with 7 bases lining up with TRBD1. Germline lookup yields CDR1 SGHDN and CDR2 FVKESK. J gave up 0 bases and V 3 bases, and 4 bases lay outside the gene matches. The CDR3 runs to 15 residues. CDR3 residues: CASSQDRILNTEAFF. As DNA, the CDR3 is TGTGCCAGCAGCCAGGACAGGATTTTGAACACTGAAGCTTTCTTT.

This clone occurred once. This chain uses TRBV10-3 with TRBJ2-1; possible D gene TRBD2, 6 bases. Deletions cut 8 bases from V and 0 bases from J, with 11 bases between. This CDR3 region has 14 residues. The V gene's germline CDR1 is ENHRY and CDR2 SYGVKD. The CDR3 protein is CAIRGATSYNEQFF. The CDR3 DNA reads as TGTGCCATCCGCGGGGCTACCTCCTACAATGAGCAGTTCTTC.

The V gene is TRBV3-1 (or the pseudogene TRBV3-2), the J gene TRBJ2-3; 10 bases are a match to TRBD2. The CDR3 is 17 amino acids. V gave up 0 bases and J gave up 7 bases; unmatched junction bases: 10. Germline V CDR1 and CDR2: LGHDT, YNNKEL (reference sequence). The CDR3 is CASSQDPSGRAVYTQYF. CDR3 bases: TGTGCCAGCAGCCAAGATCCCAGCGGGAGGGCCGTGTATACGCAGTATTTT.

The rearrangement uses TRBV11-2 and TRBJ1-5; D call uncertain. The CDR3 loop spans 12 amino acids. Germline-derived CDR1 and CDR2 are SGHAT and FQNNGV. V was trimmed by 5 bases and J by 4 bases, leaving 6 bases between them. Here the CDR3 DNA reads TGTGCCAGCAGCGACCGGAATCAGCCCCAGCATTTT. Residues: CASSDRNQPQHF. Full variable domain (remainder filled in from reference TRBV11-2 and TRBJ1-5): EAGVAQSPRYKIIEKRQSVAFWCNPISGHATLYWYQQILGQGPKLLIQFQNNGVVDDSQLPKDRFSAERLKGVDSTLKIQPAKLEDSAVYLCASSDRNQPQHFGDGTRLSIL.

This clone was picked up a small number of times. The rearrangement uses TRBV2 and TRBJ2-7; D call uncertain. There are 13 residues in the CDR3. Germline-derived CDR1 and CDR2 are SNHLY and FYNNEI. V lost 6 bases to trimming and J lost 3 bases, with 12 bases between them. The CDR3 here is CASRAPPGYEQYF. CDR3 in DNA: TGTGCCAGCAGGGCCCCCCCAGGCTACGAGCAGTACTTC. The complete variable domain, with remaining parts taken from reference TRBV2 and TRBJ2-7, reads EPEVTQTPSHQVTQMGQEVILRCVPISNHLYFYWYRQILGQKVEFLVSFYNNEISEKSEIFDDQFSVERPDGSNFTLKIRSTKLEDSAMYFCASRAPPGYEQYFGPGTRLTVT.

The rearrangement links TRBV2 to TRBJ1-4, with TRBD1 matching over 12 bases. The CDR3 is 16 residues long. CDR1 is SNHLY and CDR2 is FYNNEI in the germline V gene. With 6 bases clipped from V and 0 bases from J, the junction kept 2 bases outside the gene matches. The CDR3 protein is CASRGTGGSTNEKLFF. The CDR3 DNA reads as TGTGCCAGCAGAGGGACAGGGGGCTCAACTAATGAAAAACTGTTTTTT.

The V and J genes are TRBV12-3 or TRBV12-4 and TRBJ1-2; no reliable D call. The CDR3 spans 13 residues. V was pared by 8 bases and J by 2 bases, with 12 bases between. The CDR3 region is CASGILRNYGYTF. The CDR3 DNA reads as TGTGCCAGCGGGATCCTGAGGAACTATGGCTACACCTTC.

J is TRBJ1-2 and V is TRBV5-4; 8 bases match TRBD1. The V segment lost 0 bases and the J segment 6 bases; nucleotides outside the gene matches: 7. Germline V gene sequence: CDR1 SGHNT, CDR2 YYREEE (reference sequence). This CDR3 contains 15 residues. CDR3 protein: CASSLVGQGTHGYTF. The CDR3 DNA is TGTGCCAGCAGCTTGGTAGGACAGGGCACTCATGGCTACACCTTC.

This sequence joins TRBV18 and TRBJ2-7, with 8 positions matching TRBD1. Unmatched junction bases numbered 7, after V lost 3 bases and J lost 0 bases. The germline CDR1 and CDR2 sequences are KGHSH and LQKENI. The CDR3 consists of 16 residues. The DNA of the CDR3 is TGTGCCAGCTCACCTCAGGACAGGGTTTACTCCTACGAGCAGTACTTC. It yields the protein CASSPQDRVYSYEQYF.

The V and J genes are TRBV7-9 and TRBJ1-3, with D uncertain. Trimming took off 8 bases at V and 0 bases at J, with 8 bases between the two ends. Germline V lookup: CDR1 SEHNR, CDR2 FQNEAQ (reference sequence). The CDR3 totals 13 residues. CDR3 nucleotides: TGTGCCAGCGGGGAGGCCTCTGGAAACACCATATATTTT. Its translation: CASGEASGNTIYF.

The V call is TRBV7-9, the J call TRBJ2-1, with 7 nucleotides matching TRBD2. Looked up from germline, CDR1 is SEHNR and CDR2 is FQNEAQ (reference sequence). V shed 7 bases, J shed 6 bases, and the junction held 12 bases outside the gene matches. This CDR3 contains 15 residues. CDR3 DNA: TGTGCCAGCAACCCAGTTATAACTAGCGCCAATGAGCAGTTCTTC. Translating gives CASNPVITSANEQFF.

The chain uses TRBV7-9 and TRBJ2-1, with a weak D call TRBD1 (5 bases). The CDR3 runs 16 residues. Trimming stripped 3 bases from V and 5 bases from J, with 17 bases between. CDR1 and CDR2 from the germline V gene are SEHNR and FQNEAQ (reference sequence). CDR3 nucleotides: TGTGCCAGCAGCTTTCTAGGGCGGACACTCGACAATGAGCAGTTCTTC. Protein sequence: CASSFLGRTLDNEQFF.

The CDR3 sequence is CASIALGDSSYEQYF. DNA for the CDR3: TGTGCCAGCATTGCTCTAGGGGACAGCTCCTACGAGCAGTACTTC. The rearrangement links TRBV5-8 to TRBJ2-7; 7 bases align to TRBD1. Looked up from germline, CDR1 is SGHTS and CDR2 is YDEGEE. Trimming removed 6 bases from V and 0 bases from J; junction bases left unmatched: 9. The CDR3 covers 15 residues.

V gene TRBV5-4 combines with J gene TRBJ2-6, with D perhaps matching TRBD2 (6 bases). From germline, CDR1 is SGHNT and CDR2 YYREEE (reference sequence). CDR3 length: 17 amino acids. Trimming removed 3 bases at V and 0 bases at J, with 13 bases between. CDR3 sequence reads: CASSYRDSSSGANVLTF. In DNA, the CDR3 is TGTGCCAGCAGCTACCGGGACTCGAGCTCTGGGGCCAACGTCCTGACTTTC.